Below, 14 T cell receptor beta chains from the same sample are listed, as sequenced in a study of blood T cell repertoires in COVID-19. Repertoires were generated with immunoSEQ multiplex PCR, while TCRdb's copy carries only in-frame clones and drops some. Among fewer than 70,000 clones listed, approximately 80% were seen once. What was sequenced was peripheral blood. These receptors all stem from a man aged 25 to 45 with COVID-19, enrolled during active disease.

The CDR3 DNA reads as TGTGCCAGTCCAGCGCCGAACACCGGGGAGCTGTTTTTT. Translation: CASPAPNTGELFF. The V call is TRBV19, the J call TRBJ2-2; D is unclear. The CDR3 length is 13 residues. Germline V lookup: CDR1 LNHDA, CDR2 SQIVND (reference sequence). Trimming removed 8 bases at V and 0 bases at J, with 7 bases between.

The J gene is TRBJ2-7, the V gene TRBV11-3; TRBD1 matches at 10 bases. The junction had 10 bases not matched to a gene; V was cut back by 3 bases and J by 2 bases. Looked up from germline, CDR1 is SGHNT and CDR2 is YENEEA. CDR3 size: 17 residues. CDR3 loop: CASSLSAGTGVPYEQYF. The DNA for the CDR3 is TGTGCCAGCAGCTTGAGCGCCGGGACAGGGGTACCCTACGAGCAGTACTTC. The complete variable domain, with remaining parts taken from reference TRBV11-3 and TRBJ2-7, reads EAGVVQSPRYKIIEKKQPVAFWCNPISGHNTLYWYLQNLGQGPELLIRYENEEAVDDSQLPKDRFSAERLKGVDSTLKIQPAELGDSAVYLCASSLSAGTGVPYEQYFGPGTRLTVT.

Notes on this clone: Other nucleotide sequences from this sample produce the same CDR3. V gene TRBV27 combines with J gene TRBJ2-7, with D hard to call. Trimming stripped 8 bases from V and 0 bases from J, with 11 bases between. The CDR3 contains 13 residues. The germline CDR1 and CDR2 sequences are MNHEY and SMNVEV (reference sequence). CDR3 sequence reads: CASSFRSSYEQYF. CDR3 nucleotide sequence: TGTGCCAGCTCTTTTAGGAGCTCCTACGAGCAGTACTTC.

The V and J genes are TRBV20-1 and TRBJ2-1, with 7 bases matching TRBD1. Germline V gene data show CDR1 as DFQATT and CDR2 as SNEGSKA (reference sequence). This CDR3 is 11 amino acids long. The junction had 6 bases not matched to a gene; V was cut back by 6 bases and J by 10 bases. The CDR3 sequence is CSASEGGEQFF. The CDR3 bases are TGCAGTGCGAGCGAAGGGGGCGAGCAGTTCTTC.

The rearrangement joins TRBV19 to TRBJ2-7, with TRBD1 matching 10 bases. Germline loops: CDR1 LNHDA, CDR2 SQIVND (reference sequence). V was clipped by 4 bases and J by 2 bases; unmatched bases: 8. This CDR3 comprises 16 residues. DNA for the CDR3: TGTGCCAGTAGTACCTGGCCGGGACAGGGGACCTACGAGCAGTACTTC. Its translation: CASSTWPGQGTYEQYF.

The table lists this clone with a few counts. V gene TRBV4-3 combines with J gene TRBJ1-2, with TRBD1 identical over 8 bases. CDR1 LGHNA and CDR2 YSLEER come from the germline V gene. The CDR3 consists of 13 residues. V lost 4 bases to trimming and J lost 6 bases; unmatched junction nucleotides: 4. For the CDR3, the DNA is TGCGCCAGCAGCCCCAGGGGGCGGAATGGCTACACCTTC. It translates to CASSPRGRNGYTF.

The CDR3 reads CASSLATRGLGSPLHF. CDR3 DNA: TGTGCCAGCAGCTTGGCCACAAGGGGGCTTGGTTCACCCCTCCACTTT. The rearrangement links TRBV7-6 to TRBJ1-6; 7 bases fit TRBD1. Per the germline V gene, CDR1 is SGHVS and CDR2 is FNYEAQ. Trimming cost V 3 bases and J 9 bases; bases outside gene matches: 11. This CDR3 is 16 amino acids long.

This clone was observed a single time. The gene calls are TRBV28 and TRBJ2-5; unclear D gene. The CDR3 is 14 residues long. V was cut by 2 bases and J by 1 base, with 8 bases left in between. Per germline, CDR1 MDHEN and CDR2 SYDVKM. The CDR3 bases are TGTGCCAGCAGTTTAGTGGGCCCCCAAGAGACCCAGTACTTC. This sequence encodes CASSLVGPQETQYF. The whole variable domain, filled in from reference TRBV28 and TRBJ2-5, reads DVKVTQSSRYLVKRTGEKVFLECVQDMDHENMFWYRQDPGLGLRLIYFSYDVKMKEKGDIPEGYSVSREKKERFSLILESASTNQTSMYLCASSLVGPQETQYFGPGTRLLVL.

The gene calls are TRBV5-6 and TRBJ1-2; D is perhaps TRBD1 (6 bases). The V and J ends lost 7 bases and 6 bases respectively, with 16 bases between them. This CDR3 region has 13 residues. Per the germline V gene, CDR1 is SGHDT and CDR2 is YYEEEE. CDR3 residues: CASVTGGSNGYTF. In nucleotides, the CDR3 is TGTGCCAGCGTTACTGGGGGCTCGAATGGCTACACCTTC.

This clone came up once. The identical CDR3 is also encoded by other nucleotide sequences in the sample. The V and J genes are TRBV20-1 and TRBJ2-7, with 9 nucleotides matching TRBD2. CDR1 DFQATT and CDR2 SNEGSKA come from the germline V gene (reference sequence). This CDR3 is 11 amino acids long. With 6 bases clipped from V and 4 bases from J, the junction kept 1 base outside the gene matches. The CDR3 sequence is CSASGGYEQYF. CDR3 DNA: TGCAGTGCGAGCGGGGGGTACGAGCAGTACTTC.

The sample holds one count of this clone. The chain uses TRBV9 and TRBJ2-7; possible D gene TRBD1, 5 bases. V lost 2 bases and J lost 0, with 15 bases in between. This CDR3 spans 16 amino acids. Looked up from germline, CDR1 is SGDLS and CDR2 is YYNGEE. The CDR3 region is CASSVPSDRGSYEQYF. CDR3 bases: TGTGCCAGCAGCGTCCCTTCGGATAGGGGCTCCTACGAGCAGTACTTC.

CDR3 DNA: TGTGCCACCAGTGATTTTACAGGGGCGGGACACAATGAGCAGTTCTTC. Amino acids: CATSDFTGAGHNEQFF. The rearrangement links TRBV24-1 to TRBJ2-1; maybe TRBD1 (7 bases). From germline, CDR1 is KGHDR and CDR2 SFDVKD. V lost 1 base and J 5 bases, leaving 14 bases between the germline ends. The CDR3 extends over 16 amino acids.

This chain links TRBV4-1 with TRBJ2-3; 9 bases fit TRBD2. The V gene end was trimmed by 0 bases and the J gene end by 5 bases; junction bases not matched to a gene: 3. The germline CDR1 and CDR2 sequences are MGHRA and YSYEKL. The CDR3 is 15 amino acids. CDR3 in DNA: TGCGCCAGCAGCCAAGACGTTAGCGGGAGAGATACGCAGTATTTT. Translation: CASSQDVSGRDTQYF.

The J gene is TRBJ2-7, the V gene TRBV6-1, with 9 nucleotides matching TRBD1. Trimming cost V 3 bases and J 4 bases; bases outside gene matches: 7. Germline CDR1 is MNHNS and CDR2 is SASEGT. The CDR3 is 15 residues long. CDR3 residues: CASSDKGQGKYEQYF. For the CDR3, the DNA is TGTGCCAGCAGTGACAAGGGACAGGGTAAATACGAGCAGTACTTC.